Presented here are 10 T cell receptor beta chains from one specimen sequenced in a study of beta chain features in type 1 diabetes. Study observations and caveats: Type 1 diabetes patients had TCRB CDR3s that were shorter (moderately but significantly so) in all four CD4+ subsets.

cDNA synthesis used the whole RNA isolate, giving expressed TCRB sequences. Measured with immunoSEQ multiplex PCR; TCRdb has only the in-frame clones, and not every one. The sample has 550,000 to 850,000 clones, roughly an eighth seen once. No antigen is known for these receptors. The sample consisted of naive CD4+ T cells from blood. The source is a man younger than 35 with type 1 diabetes.

This rearrangement joins TRBV7-3 to TRBJ2-1; 9 positions agree with TRBD2. This CDR3 comprises 15 residues. Looked up from germline, CDR1 is SGHTA and CDR2 is FQGTGA. V shed 5 bases and J 4 bases; nucleotides not matched to a gene: 6. The CDR3 sequence: CASSRIAGEYNEQFF. Here the CDR3 DNA reads TGTGCCAGCAGCAGAATAGCGGGGGAGTACAATGAGCAGTTCTTC.

The rearrangement links TRBV14 to TRBJ1-5, with TRBD1 matching 7 bases. Trimming removed 4 bases from V and 7 bases from J; junction bases left unmatched: 4. CDR1 is SGHDN, CDR2 FVKESK, per germline. The CDR3 runs 13 residues. CDR3 region: CASSLQGEQPQHF. CDR3 DNA sequence: TGTGCCAGCAGCCTGCAGGGGGAACAGCCCCAGCATTTT. The variable domain in full, with the rest retrieved from reference TRBV14 and TRBJ1-5, is EAGVTQFPSHSVIEKGQTVTLRCDPISGHDNLYWYRRVMGKEIKFLLHFVKESKQDESGMPNNRFLAERTGGTYSTLKVQPAELEDSGVYFCASSLQGEQPQHFGDGTRLSIL.

This clone occurred a few times. The chain is built from TRBV29-1 and TRBJ2-7; maybe TRBD1 (6 bases). This CDR3 has 14 amino acids. Germline V gives CDR1 SQVTM, CDR2 ANQGSEA. V lost 0 bases and J lost 4, with 13 bases in between. CDR3 sequence: CSVEDPGAEYEQYF. In DNA, the CDR3 is TGCAGCGTTGAAGACCCAGGGGCGGAGTACGAGCAGTACTTC.

The rearrangement uses TRBV5-1 and TRBJ2-3; D is uncertain. Deletions cut 5 bases from V and 3 bases from J, with 16 bases between. The germline CDR1 and CDR2 sequences are SGHRS and YFSETQ. The CDR3 extends over 15 amino acids. CDR3 in DNA: TGCGCCAGCAGTCAATTGTTCCCTGAGACAGATACGCAGTATTTT. This encodes CASSQLFPETDTQYF. Complete variable domain (other parts from reference TRBV5-1 and TRBJ2-3): KAGVTQTPRYLIKTRGQQVTLSCSPISGHRSVSWYQQTPGQGLQFLFEYFSETQRNKGNFPGRFSGRQFSNSRSEMNVSTLELGDSALYLCASSQLFPETDTQYFGPGTRLTVL.

Details on this clone: This sample includes further DNA sequences coding for the same CDR3. The V gene is TRBV7-6, the J gene TRBJ2-2, with 8 bases lining up with TRBD1. Germline V gene lookup returns CDR1 SGHVS and CDR2 FNYEAQ. This CDR3 region has 16 residues. V lost 1 base to trimming and J lost 1 base; unmatched junction nucleotides: 2. The DNA of the CDR3 is TGTGCCAGCAGCTTAGTTGGGACAGGGAACACCGGGGAGCTGTTTTTT. Translated: CASSLVGTGNTGELFF. The whole variable domain, filled in from reference TRBV7-6 and TRBJ2-2, reads GAGVSQSPRYKVTKRGQDVALRCDPISGHVSLYWYRQALGQGPEFLTYFNYEAQQDKSGLPNDRFSAERPEGSISTLTIQRTEQRDSAMYRCASSLVGTGNTGELFFGEGSRLTVL.

The chain carries TRBV5-1 and TRBJ1-2, with D perhaps TRBD1 (6 bases). Deletions cut 4 bases from V and 4 bases from J, with 20 bases between. CDR1 and CDR2 from the germline V gene are SGHRS and YFSETQ. The CDR3 is 16 residues long. The CDR3 nucleotides read TGCGCCAGCAGCCCCAAACCGGGGACGGACAGCTATGGCTACACCTTC. As protein: CASSPKPGTDSYGYTF.

The rearrangement uses TRBV6-6 and TRBJ2-5; D is perhaps TRBD2 (6 bases). Germline V gene lookup returns CDR1 MNHNY and CDR2 SVGAGI (reference sequence). Trimming took off 2 bases at V and 3 bases at J, with 7 bases between the two ends. The CDR3 is 13 amino acids. CDR3 sequence: CASSYTGEETQYF. In DNA, the CDR3 is TGTGCCAGCAGTTACACGGGGGAAGAGACCCAGTACTTC.

This chain joins TRBV4-1 and TRBJ1-4; TRBD1 matches at 12 bases. The CDR3 sequence is 18 residues long. CDR1 is MGHRA and CDR2 is YSYEKL in the germline V gene. After removal of 4 bases from V and 6 bases from J, the junction contained 12 bases not matched to a gene. CDR3 coding DNA: TGCGCCAGCAGCCGCCTACCGGGACAGGGGGCGTCAGATGAAAAACTGTTTTTT. This sequence encodes CASSRLPGQGASDEKLFF.

The CDR3 DNA sequence: TGTGCCAGCAGCGTAGAGGGTGTGGGGAGGCCCTCTAACTATGGCTACACCTTC. Translating it yields CASSVEGVGRPSNYGYTF. The V and J genes are TRBV9 and TRBJ1-2; no clear D. This CDR3 comprises 18 residues. The V gene lost 0 bases and the J gene lost 0 bases, with 18 bases spanning the gap. The germline V gene encodes CDR1 SGDLS and CDR2 YYNGEE.

This clone was seen more than once but under ten times. The chain recombines TRBV15 with TRBJ2-2; D remains ambiguous. Germline assignment: CDR1 LNHNV and CDR2 YYDKDF (reference sequence). The ends were cut back, 0 bases at V and 3 bases at J, with 5 bases in the middle. This CDR3 comprises 14 residues. The CDR3 coding sequence is TGTGCCACCAGCAGAGATGGGCACACCGGGGAGCTGTTTTTT. It is translated as CATSRDGHTGELFF.